This T cell receptor (beta chain) was identified during a study of tumor-infiltrating lymphocytes in primary liver carcinoma (dated by TCRdb to between 2016 and 2019). With respect to the entire study: Between November 2015 and March 2016, about five patients in China with histopathologically diagnosed primary liver carcinoma had their tumors surgically resected. The five patients, three men and two women aged 30 to 69 years, had hepatocellular carcinoma (four) or combined HCC and intrahepatic cholangiocarcinoma (one). High reproducibility was observed for the technical replicate repertoires, with mean shared-clone rates roughly 0.87 and correlation coefficients above 0.95. The tumors of the five patients were staged as T1-T3 N0M0, with maximum diameters ranging from roughly 4.2 to 10 cm. A total of some 35 specimens from 5 patients underwent TCRbeta repertoire sequencing, comprising 25 or so tumor regions, 5 adjacent noncancerous liver tissues and 5 peripheral blood samples. TCRbeta repertoire sequencing, expression microarrays and whole-exome sequencing were combined in the study across five regions of each liver tumor, with adjacent normal tissue and blood also included. Roughly 3.5 to 8 million productive TCRbeta reads were obtained per sample, and no significant difference in read depth was found between tissue types. The paper as a whole reports these results and caveats: Bulk unsorted samples precluded comparing CD4+ and CD8+ T cell repertoires. A significantly larger repertoire fraction was made up by the top 250 clones in tumors than in blood (p = 0.039). Because sequencing covered only the TCR beta chain and unpaired alpha chains were not captured, true repertoire diversity is likely underestimated. Repertoire overlap was higher between tumor regions (mean around 36%) than tumor-adjacent (approximately 17%) or tumor-blood (roughly 14%) pairs, consistent with antigen-driven expansion. With just four or five patients in the study, the authors point out that the findings should be validated in a larger study.

Starting from about 500 ng total RNA, TCRbeta-specific cDNA was produced by reverse transcription with a constant-region primer and ProtoScript II reverse transcriptase. Three nested multiplex PCR rounds, following a slightly modified ARM-PCR procedure, were used to build the TCRbeta libraries. Each of the first two PCR rounds ran for 10 cycles and used multiplex TRBV1-TRBV30 forward primers together with a Cbeta reverse primer. Sample barcodes and Illumina adapters were added in a final 25-cycle PCR using Deep VentR polymerase. Before sequencing, amplicons of 200-500 bp were gel-purified using a QIAquick gel extraction kit. The TCRbeta amplicons were sequenced with 250-bp paired-end reads on an Illumina HiSeq 2500. The authors' analysis ran thus. Reads were quality-trimmed with Trimmomatic v0.33, and paired reads were merged with FLASH v1.2.11 to recover full CDR3 sequences. V, D and J germline segments were assigned to the rearranged TCRbeta sequences using MiGEC v1.2.1b. VDJtools v1.0.0 computed clonotype statistics and Shannon-Wiener diversity indices. Except for diversity analysis, only each sample's 250 most abundant clonotypes were used in subsequent analyses to reduce sampling bias. Starting from the raw public reads, TCRdb applied fastp trimming at Q25, assembled clones with MiXCR and retained in-frame beta chains. Each CDR3 protein gets just one entry, which takes the most common genes and DNA from the rows behind it. Clone size and V and J calls follow TCRdb, not the original study. The table for this sample lists around 330,000 distinct CDR3 sequences; 65% of them were counted only once. About 9.4% of the sample lies in the top ten.

As regards this clonotype: The specificity of this receptor is unknown. Being one base from a much bigger clone, this may be a read error.

RNA from unsorted whole blood was extracted with TRIzol reagent, and germline DNA was obtained with the DNeasy Blood & Tissue kit. Chronic HBV infection was present in the patients, and the patients were treatment-naive at sampling. Before surgery, four milliliters of peripheral blood were collected into K2EDTA tubes. A distance of 14 bases separates the germline ends of V and J, which lose 11 bases and 4 bases respectively. Measured from the cysteine to the phenylalanine, the CDR3 is 12 residues long. The kept DNA is CDR3 alone, 36 bases in frame from the first base. This TCR derives from a man aged 40-55 years with primary liver carcinoma and hepatitis B virus infection. The specimen sequenced was peripheral blood. Here the chain combines TRBV12-3 or TRBV12-4 and TRBJ1-2; tentative D gene TRBD1, with 6 bases matching. The DNA is as follows: TGTGCCGGCACACGGGGGCCCTATGGCTACACCTTC. The encoded protein is CAGTRGPYGYTF.